This T cell receptor beta chain was identified in a study of CD8+CD57+ T cells in acquired aplastic anemia. Overall study context: Sorted CD4+ and CD8+ cells gave a mean 3.2 ug DNA, range 0.2 to 27.4 ug. Study outcomes and limitations: Patients and controls shared 25 to 35 CD8+ CDR3 sequences, which appeared highly expressed in patients and within their immunodominant clones. No significant difference in CD8+ Simpson's diversity was found between patients and controls.

The sample holds a few counts of this clonotype. The antigen is undetermined. Germline CDR1 and CDR2: SGHNT and YYREEE (reference sequence). Trimming cost V 3 bases and J 4 bases; bases outside gene matches: 6. This CDR3 region has 14 residues. CDR3 and TCR beta VDJ profiling relied on a genomic DNA template. TCRdb re-called the reads with MiXCR, one entry per CDR3 protein. The sample has about 190,000 distinct CDR3 sequences, under 55% seen once. By flow cytometry, patients selected for sequencing had shown an expansion of CD8+CD57+ cells. Everyone among the patients had severe acquired aplastic anemia.

The chain combines TRBV5-4 with TRBJ1-2, with TRBD1 identical over 7 bases. This receptor was obtained from a human donor with aplastic anemia. The specimen sequenced was sorted CD4+, CD8+, or CD8+CD57+ T cells (not recorded which) from PBMCs. The CDR3 sequence: CASSSQGGGYGYTF. In DNA form, the CDR3 reads TGTGCCAGCAGCTCCCAGGGGGGCGGCTATGGCTACACCTTC.